Below are 30 T cell receptor beta chains sequenced from a single sample in a study of cytomegalovirus exposure and HLA in healthy donors. Use of 60 Vbeta and 13 Jbeta primers characterized the PCR. Here immunoSEQ multiplex PCR was the method, and the copy in TCRdb shows in-frame clones only, minus some. Counted here are around 140,000 clones, approximately 80% occurring once; the ten biggest clones make up around 2.5%. Sequencing used PBMCs. These receptors were taken from a woman aged 18-29 years in good health and CMV-seropositive.

The count of this clone is one. The rearrangement joins TRBV6-1 to TRBJ2-7, with 11 bases identical to TRBD1. The ends lost 3 bases at V and 6 bases at J; junction bases unmatched: 7. Germline CDR1 reads MNHNS; CDR2 reads SASEGT. This CDR3 has 15 residues. The CDR3 DNA follows: TGTGCCAGCAGTGAGTTGGCCGGGACAGGGGGCGAGCAGTACTTC. This translates into CASSELAGTGGEQYF.

This chain joins TRBV7-9 and TRBJ2-5; TRBD1 aligns across 9 bases. Germline V gives CDR1 SEHNR, CDR2 FQNEAQ (reference sequence). The CDR3 extends over 16 amino acids. The ends lost 1 base at V and 4 bases at J; junction bases unmatched: 7. The CDR3, as DNA: TGTGCCAGCAGCTTAGTTACAGGGGGCGGTGGAGAGACCCAGTACTTC. This gives the protein CASSLVTGGGGETQYF.

J is TRBJ2-7 and V is TRBV6-6, with D possibly being TRBD1 (6 bases). The V gene's germline CDR1 is MNHNY and CDR2 SVGAGI (reference sequence). Trimming pared 2 bases from V and 2 bases from J, leaving 7 bases between. The CDR3 covers 13 residues. CDR3 sequence reads: CASSYRDTYEQYF. The CDR3, as DNA: TGTGCCAGCAGTTACCGGGACACCTACGAGCAGTACTTC.

This clone appeared a few times. Other DNA sequences in the same sample also yield this CDR3. The chain recombines TRBV15 with TRBJ1-2; a possible D gene is TRBD1 (5 bases). Germline CDR1 is LNHNV and CDR2 is YYDKDF (reference sequence). This CDR3 region has 14 residues. V was cut by 1 base and J by 2 bases, with 8 bases left in between. CDR3: CATSRGGGNYGYTF. Here the CDR3 DNA reads TGTGCCACCAGCAGAGGCGGGGGAAACTATGGCTACACCTTC.

A few counts support this clone. The genes are TRBV19 and TRBJ1-1, with D possibly TRBD1 on 5 matching bases. The CDR3 spans 12 residues. CDR1 is LNHDA, CDR2 SQIVND, per germline (reference sequence). V was shortened by 3 bases and J by 6 bases, with 8 bases between the two germline ends. CDR3 region: CASSIRGAEAFF. Here the CDR3 DNA reads TGTGCCAGTAGTATCCGGGGGGCTGAAGCTTTCTTT.

The chain has TRBV19 and TRBJ2-2; maybe TRBD1 (6 bases). CDR3 length: 15 residues. The V gene's germline CDR1 is LNHDA and CDR2 SQIVND (reference sequence). V lost 4 bases, J lost 3 bases, and 12 bases lay in between. CDR3 coding DNA: TGTGCCAGTAGTACGATTAACAGGGACACCGGGGAGCTGTTTTTT. It is translated as CASSTINRDTGELFF. The full variable domain, rest sourced from reference TRBV19 and TRBJ2-2, is DGGITQSPKYLFRKEGQNVTLSCEQNLNHDAMYWYRQDPGQGLRLIYYSQIVNDFQKGDIAEGYSVSREKKESFPLTVTSAQKNPTAFYLCASSTINRDTGELFFGEGSRLTVL.

The J gene is TRBJ1-1, the V gene TRBV7-2, with D unclear. The CDR3 has 14 residues. V lost 1 base and J lost 10, with 16 bases in between. Germline CDR1 SGHTA, CDR2 FQGNSA. CDR3 amino acids: CASSLGGFRVLAFF. CDR3 DNA sequence: TGTGCCAGCAGCTTAGGAGGGTTTCGCGTTTTAGCTTTCTTT.

The chain uses TRBV7-9 and TRBJ2-2, with D maybe TRBD1 (5 bases). This CDR3 has 13 residues. CDR1 SEHNR and CDR2 FQNEAQ come from the germline V gene (reference sequence). V was shortened by 1 base and J by 13 bases, with 13 bases between the two germline ends. The CDR3 DNA follows: TGTGCCAGCAGCTTAGAGGGGTTCGGGTGGCTGTTTTTT. The encoded protein is CASSLEGFGWLFF.

This chain joins TRBV11-2 and TRBJ1-1; perhaps TRBD1 as D (5 bases). Germline CDR1 reads SGHAT; CDR2 reads FQNNGV. This CDR3 contains 14 residues. The germline V and J ends were trimmed by 5 bases and 1 base, with 11 bases remaining between them. The CDR3 spells CASSVDRGNTEAFF. The DNA for the CDR3 is TGTGCCAGCAGCGTTGACAGAGGGAACACTGAAGCTTTCTTT. Together with reference TRBV11-2 and TRBJ1-1, the CDR3 gives the full variable domain: EAGVAQSPRYKIIEKRQSVAFWCNPISGHATLYWYQQILGQGPKLLIQFQNNGVVDDSQLPKDRFSAERLKGVDSTLKIQPAKLEDSAVYLCASSVDRGNTEAFFGQGTRLTVV.

The rearrangement uses TRBV11-1 and TRBJ2-5, with TRBD1 as a possible D gene (6 bases). V gave up 8 bases and J gave up 4 bases, with 14 bases separating them. Germline lookup yields CDR1 SGHAT and CDR2 FQDESV (reference sequence). CDR3 length: 13 amino acids. As DNA, the CDR3 is TGTGCCAGCGGCCACAGGGTACGAGAGACCCAGTACTTC. As protein: CASGHRVRETQYF.

The V call is TRBV5-8, the J call TRBJ2-5, with D possibly being TRBD2 (6 bases). This CDR3 contains 14 residues. V lost 3 bases, J lost 1 base, and 10 bases lay in between. Germline-derived CDR1 and CDR2 are SGHTS and YDEGEE. For the CDR3, the DNA is TGTGCCAGCAGCTCGGGACTGCTCCAAGAGACCCAGTACTTC. Protein product: CASSSGLLQETQYF.

CDR3 loop: CASSLGRGRVNTEAFF. The CDR3 DNA reads TGTGCCAGCAGCTTAGGCAGGGGGCGGGTGAACACTGAAGCTTTCTTT. The chain has TRBV7-2 and TRBJ1-1; 8 nucleotides agree with TRBD1. The length of the CDR3 is 16 residues. CDR1 SGHTA and CDR2 FQGNSA come from the germline V gene. The V segment lost 1 base and the J segment 0 bases; nucleotides outside the gene matches: 4.

The chain uses TRBV28 and TRBJ2-7; 10 positions agree with TRBD1. This CDR3 comprises 19 residues. The V segment lost 3 bases and the J segment 3 bases; nucleotides outside the gene matches: 17. Looked up from germline, CDR1 is MDHEN and CDR2 is SYDVKM. The chain's CDR3 is CASSLGKTGGDQRVYEQYF. The CDR3 DNA follows: TGTGCCAGCAGTTTGGGAAAGACAGGGGGCGATCAAAGGGTCTACGAGCAGTACTTC. Together with reference TRBV28 and TRBJ2-7, the CDR3 gives the full variable domain: DVKVTQSSRYLVKRTGEKVFLECVQDMDHENMFWYRQDPGLGLRLIYFSYDVKMKEKGDIPEGYSVSREKKERFSLILESASTNQTSMYLCASSLGKTGGDQRVYEQYFGPGTRLTVT.

The gene calls are TRBV7-2 and TRBJ1-5; D ambiguous. V lost 3 bases and J 1 base, leaving 10 bases between the germline ends. The V gene's germline CDR1 is SGHTA and CDR2 FQGNSA. This CDR3 spans 15 amino acids. The DNA for the CDR3 is TGTGCCAGCAGCTTGGCAGGAGGGAGCAATCAGCCCCAGCATTTT. Its translation is CASSLAGGSNQPQHF.

The chain carries TRBV7-2 and TRBJ2-7, with D perhaps TRBD1 (5 bases). Germline CDR1 SGHTA, CDR2 FQGNSA. CDR3 size: 17 residues. The V and J ends lost 5 bases and 4 bases respectively, with 24 bases between them. For the CDR3, the DNA is TGTGCCAGCAGCAGGGAACAGGCAGGGTTTTTGTTGTACGAGCAGTACTTC. This translates into CASSREQAGFLLYEQYF.

This clone was observed once. The gene calls are TRBV29-1 and TRBJ1-5; tentative D call: TRBD1 (6 bases). This CDR3 has 13 amino acids. Trimming stripped 5 bases from V and 0 bases from J, with 8 bases between. Germline CDR1 is SQVTM and CDR2 is ANQGSEA. Here the CDR3 DNA reads TGCAGCGTTACGGACAGTAGCAATCAGCCCCAGCATTTT. Amino acid sequence: CSVTDSSNQPQHF.

The chain uses TRBV29-1 and TRBJ2-3, with 9 bases lining up with TRBD2. Germline V gene sequence: CDR1 SQVTM, CDR2 ANQGSEA. J gave up 2 bases and V 7 bases, and 13 bases lay outside the gene matches. This CDR3 spans 16 amino acids. Written as DNA, the CDR3 is TGCAGCGCAAGTGGTGTAGCGGGGGTTGCCACAGATACGCAGTATTTT. It specifies CSASGVAGVATDTQYF.

The chain employs TRBV19 and TRBJ1-4; 7 bases agree with TRBD1. The CDR3 spans 15 residues. V lost 6 bases to trimming and J lost 0 bases; unmatched junction nucleotides: 4. Germline-derived CDR1 and CDR2 are LNHDA and SQIVND (reference sequence). The CDR3 sequence: CASSRDRTTNEKLFF. The CDR3 DNA is TGTGCCAGTAGCCGGGACAGAACAACTAATGAAAAACTGTTTTTT.

The chain links TRBV19 to TRBJ1-1; a weak D match, TRBD1 (6 bases). V was trimmed by 5 bases and J by 6 bases, leaving 19 bases between them. The CDR3 loop spans 15 amino acids. Germline loops: CDR1 LNHDA, CDR2 SQIVND (reference sequence). The CDR3 sequence: CASSSRAGQGSEAFF. For the CDR3, the DNA is TGTGCCAGTAGTTCCCGAGCGGGGCAGGGGTCTGAAGCTTTCTTT.

The chain has TRBV30 and TRBJ1-1; D gene uncertain. The germline V gene encodes CDR1 GTSNPN and CDR2 SVGIG (reference sequence). The CDR3 length is 12 residues. The ends were cut back, 5 bases at V and 1 base at J, with 8 bases in the middle. CDR3 DNA sequence: TGTGCCTGGTCGTGGAGGAACACTGAAGCTTTCTTT. It specifies CAWSWRNTEAFF.

The chain combines TRBV4-2 with TRBJ1-2, with D possibly TRBD1 on 6 matching bases. The germline V gene has CDR1 LGHNA and CDR2 YNFKEQ. Trimming pared 2 bases from V and 6 bases from J, leaving 16 bases between. The CDR3 runs to 15 residues. CDR3 in DNA: TGTGCCAGCAGCCAAAGGGTTGGGGGGGCGCATGGCTACACCTTC. Its translation is CASSQRVGGAHGYTF.

This sequence joins TRBV5-1 and TRBJ1-2; 8 bases align to TRBD1. After removal of 0 bases from V and 5 bases from J, the junction contained 9 bases not matched to a gene. The CDR3 runs to 16 residues. Germline lookup yields CDR1 SGHRS and CDR2 YFSETQ. CDR3 region: CASSLDPPGGVYGYTF. CDR3 in DNA: TGCGCCAGCAGCTTGGACCCCCCAGGGGGCGTTTATGGCTACACCTTC.

The V gene is TRBV7-2, the J gene TRBJ2-1; the match to TRBD2 covers 12 bases. The germline CDR1 and CDR2 sequences are SGHTA and FQGNSA. The CDR3 has 14 residues. Losses at the gene ends were 1 base for V and 15 bases for J; bases not matched to a gene: 7. The CDR3: CASSLEASGGARFF. For the CDR3, the DNA is TGTGCCAGCAGCTTAGAGGCTAGCGGGGGGGCCCGGTTCTTC.

The gene calls are TRBV28 and TRBJ2-2; D not certain. Germline V lookup: CDR1 MDHEN, CDR2 SYDVKM. CDR3 length: 11 residues. Trimming shortened V by 6 bases and J by 4 bases, and 3 bases separated the two germline ends. CDR3: CASSLTGELFF. The CDR3 DNA reads TGTGCCAGCAGCCTCACCGGGGAGCTGTTTTTT.

The V call is TRBV27, the J call TRBJ1-6, with D perhaps matching TRBD1 (5 bases). CDR1 and CDR2 (germline): MNHEY, SMNVEV (reference sequence). This CDR3 comprises 13 residues. V lost 10 bases to trimming and J lost 4 bases, with 11 bases between them. CDR3 protein: CAIPQGYNSPLHF. CDR3 nucleotide sequence: TGTGCCATACCGCAGGGTTATAATTCACCCCTCCACTTT.

V usage is TRBV21-1 and J usage is TRBJ2-7; the D segment call TRBD1 is taken from the table without a DNA check. TRBV21-1 counts as a pseudogene. The CDR3 length is 16 residues. The CDR3 loop reads CASSKPLDRESYEQYF. In DNA form, the CDR3 reads TGTGCCAGCAGCAAGCCCTTGGACAGGGAGTCCTACGAGCAGTACTTC.

This rearrangement joins TRBV7-9 to TRBJ2-5; 9 positions agree with TRBD1. The tail of the sequence fits TRBJ2-7 better, so the J call may be wrong. The CDR3 is made up of 15 amino acids. The germline CDR1 and CDR2 sequences are SEHNR and FQNEAQ (reference sequence). The CDR3 is CASSLLGQGAYEQYF. CDR3 sequence (DNA): TGTGCCAGCAGCTTGTTGGGACAGGGAGCCTACGAGCAGTACTTC.

This chain links TRBV30 with TRBJ2-7; tentative D call: TRBD1 (6 bases). The CDR3 extends over 11 amino acids. The V gene's germline CDR1 is GTSNPN and CDR2 SVGIG (reference sequence). V was pared by 5 bases and J by 6 bases, with 11 bases between. Written as DNA, the CDR3 is TGTGCCTGGTCCCCACAGGGCGAGCAGTACTTC. It yields the protein CAWSPQGEQYF.

The chain couples TRBV9 to TRBJ1-5; D uncertain. Germline V gene sequence: CDR1 SGDLS, CDR2 YYNGEE. V lost 6 bases and J lost 10, with 8 bases in between. The CDR3 length is 10 residues. In DNA, the CDR3 is TGTGCCAGCATCTCGTTCCCCCAGCATTTT. It encodes CASISFPQHF.

The CDR3 here is CASSQQTGSDLQFF. Here the CDR3 DNA reads TGTGCCAGCAGCCAGCAGACAGGGTCGGATTTGCAGTTCTTC. The chain uses TRBV9 and TRBJ2-1; 7 bases map to TRBD1. CDR1 SGDLS and CDR2 YYNGEE come from the germline V gene. The CDR3 is 14 residues long. V gave up 4 bases and J gave up 12 bases; unmatched junction bases: 13.